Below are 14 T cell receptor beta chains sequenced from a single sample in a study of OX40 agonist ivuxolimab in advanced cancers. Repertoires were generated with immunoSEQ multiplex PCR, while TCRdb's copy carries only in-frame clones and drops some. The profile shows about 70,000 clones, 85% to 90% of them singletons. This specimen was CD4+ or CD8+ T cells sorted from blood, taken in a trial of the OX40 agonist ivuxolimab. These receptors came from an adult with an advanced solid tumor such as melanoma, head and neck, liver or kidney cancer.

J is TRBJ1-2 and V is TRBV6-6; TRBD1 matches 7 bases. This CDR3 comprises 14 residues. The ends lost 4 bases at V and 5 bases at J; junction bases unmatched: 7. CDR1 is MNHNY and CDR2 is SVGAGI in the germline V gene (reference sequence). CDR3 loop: CASSSDRNRYGYTF. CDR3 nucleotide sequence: TGTGCCAGCAGTTCGGACAGGAATCGGTATGGCTACACCTTC.

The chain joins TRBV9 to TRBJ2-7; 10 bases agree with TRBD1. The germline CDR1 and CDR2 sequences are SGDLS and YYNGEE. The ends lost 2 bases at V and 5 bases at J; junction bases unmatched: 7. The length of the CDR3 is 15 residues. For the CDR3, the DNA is TGTGCCAGCAGCGTTGGGACAGGGGTATACGACGAGCAGTACTTC. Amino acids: CASSVGTGVYDEQYF.

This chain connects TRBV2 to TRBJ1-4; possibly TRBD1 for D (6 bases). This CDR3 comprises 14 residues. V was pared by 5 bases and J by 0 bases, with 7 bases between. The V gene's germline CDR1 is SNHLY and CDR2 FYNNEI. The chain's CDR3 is CASSNRATNEKLFF. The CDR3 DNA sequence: TGTGCCAGCAGTAACAGGGCAACTAATGAAAAACTGTTTTTT.

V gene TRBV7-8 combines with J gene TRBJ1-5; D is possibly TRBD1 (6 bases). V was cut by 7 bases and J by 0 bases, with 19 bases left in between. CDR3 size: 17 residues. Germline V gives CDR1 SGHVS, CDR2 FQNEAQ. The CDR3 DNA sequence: TGTGCCAGCACCGGGGGACAAGGGACCGATAGCAATCAGCCCCAGCATTTT. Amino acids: CASTGGQGTDSNQPQHF.

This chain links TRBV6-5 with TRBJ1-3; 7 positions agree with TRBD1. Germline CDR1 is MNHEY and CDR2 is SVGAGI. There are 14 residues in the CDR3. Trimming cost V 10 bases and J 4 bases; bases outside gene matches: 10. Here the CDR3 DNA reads TGTGCCACATTCCCCACAGGGGTCGGAAACACCATATATTTT. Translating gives CATFPTGVGNTIYF.

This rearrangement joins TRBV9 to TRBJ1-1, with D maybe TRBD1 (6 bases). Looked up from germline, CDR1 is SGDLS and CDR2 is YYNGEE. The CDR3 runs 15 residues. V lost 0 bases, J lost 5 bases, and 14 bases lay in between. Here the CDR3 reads CASSVGGGASTEAFF. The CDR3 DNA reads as TGTGCCAGCAGCGTAGGAGGGGGGGCGAGTACTGAAGCTTTCTTT.

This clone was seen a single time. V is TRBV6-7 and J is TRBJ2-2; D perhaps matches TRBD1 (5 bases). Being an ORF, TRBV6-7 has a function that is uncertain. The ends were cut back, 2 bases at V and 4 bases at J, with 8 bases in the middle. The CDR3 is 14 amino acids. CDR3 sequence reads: CASSYAGLTGELFF. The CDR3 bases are TGTGCCAGCAGTTACGCAGGGCTCACCGGGGAGCTGTTTTTT.

The CDR3 coding sequence is TGCGCCAGCAAGAGACAGGGCCCAGGGGAGACCCAGTACTTC. Translation: CASKRQGPGETQYF. The chain employs TRBV5-1 and TRBJ2-5; 7 positions agree with TRBD1. V gave up 6 bases and J gave up 5 bases; unmatched junction bases: 10. The CDR3 runs to 14 residues. Germline V gene lookup returns CDR1 SGHRS and CDR2 YFSETQ. The variable domain in full, with the rest retrieved from reference TRBV5-1 and TRBJ2-5, is KAGVTQTPRYLIKTRGQQVTLSCSPISGHRSVSWYQQTPGQGLQFLFEYFSETQRNKGNFPGRFSGRQFSNSRSEMNVSTLELGDSALYLCASKRQGPGETQYFGPGTRLLVL.

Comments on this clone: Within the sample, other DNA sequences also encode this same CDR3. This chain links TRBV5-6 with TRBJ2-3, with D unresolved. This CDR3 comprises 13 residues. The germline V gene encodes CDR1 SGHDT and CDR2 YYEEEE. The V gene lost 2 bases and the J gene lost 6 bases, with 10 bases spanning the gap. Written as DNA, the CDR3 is TGTGCCAGCAGCTTACGTGCCGCGGATACGCAGTATTTT. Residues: CASSLRAADTQYF.

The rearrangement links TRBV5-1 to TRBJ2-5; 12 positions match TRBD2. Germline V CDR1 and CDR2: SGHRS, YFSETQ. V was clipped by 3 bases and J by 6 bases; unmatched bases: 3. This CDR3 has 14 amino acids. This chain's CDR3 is CASSWTSGVQTQYF. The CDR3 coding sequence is TGCGCCAGCAGCTGGACTAGCGGGGTACAGACCCAGTACTTC.

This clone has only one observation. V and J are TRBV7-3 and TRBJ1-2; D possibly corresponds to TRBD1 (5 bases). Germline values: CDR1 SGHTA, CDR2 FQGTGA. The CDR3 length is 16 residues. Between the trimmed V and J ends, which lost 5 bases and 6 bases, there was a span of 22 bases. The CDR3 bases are TGTGCCAGCAGCCTACTCGGACGGGGGAGACTGGATGGCTACACCTTC. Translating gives CASSLLGRGRLDGYTF.

Here the CDR3 DNA reads TGTGCCAGCAGCTCCCCCAGGGGGCTAAGAGATGAGCAGTTCTTC. It codes for CASSSPRGLRDEQFF. The chain recombines TRBV7-9 with TRBJ2-1, with 8 bases that match TRBD1. The V segment lost 4 bases and the J segment 8 bases; nucleotides outside the gene matches: 10. CDR1 SEHNR and CDR2 FQNEAQ come from the germline V gene (reference sequence). CDR3 length: 15 amino acids. Full variable domain (missing parts from reference TRBV7-9 and TRBJ2-1): DTGVSQNPRHKITKRGQNVTFRCDPISEHNRLYWYRQTLGQGPEFLTYFQNEAQLEKSRLLSDRFSAERPKGSFSTLEIQRTEQGDSAMYLCASSSPRGLRDEQFFGPGTRLTVL.

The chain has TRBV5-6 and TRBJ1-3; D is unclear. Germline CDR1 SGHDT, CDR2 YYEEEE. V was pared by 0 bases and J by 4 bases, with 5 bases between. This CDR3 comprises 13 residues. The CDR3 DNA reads TGTGCCAGCAGCTTGGTTGCGGGAAACACCATATATTTT. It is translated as CASSLVAGNTIYF.

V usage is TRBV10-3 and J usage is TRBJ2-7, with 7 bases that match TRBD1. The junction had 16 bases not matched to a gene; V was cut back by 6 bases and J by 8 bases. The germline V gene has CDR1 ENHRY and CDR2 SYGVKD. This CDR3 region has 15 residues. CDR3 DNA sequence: TGTGCCATCAGCGGAACCCCGGGACAGCCTGAAAAGCAGTACTTC. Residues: CAISGTPGQPEKQYF.